Listed here are 10 T cell receptor beta chains from one sample, sequenced in a study of CD8+CD57+ T cells in acquired aplastic anemia. Both TCR beta VDJ combination and CDR3 sequence profiling were carried out. Genomic DNA was the template for this profiling. TCRdb recomputed calls from the reads with MiXCR, one row per CDR3 protein. This sample carries 450,000 to 550,000 distinct CDR3 sequences, around a third of them seen once, and the ten largest clones take under 0.95%. All patients picked for sequencing had shown, by flow cytometry, an expansion of CD8+CD57+ cells. Sequenced: sorted CD4+, CD8+, or CD8+CD57+ T cells (not recorded which) from PBMCs. These TCRs come from a human donor with aplastic anemia.

This clonotype was seen more than once but under ten times. This chain joins TRBV15 and TRBJ2-7; 12 bases align to TRBD1. The CDR3 runs 15 residues. V was clipped by 4 bases and J by 7 bases; unmatched bases: 8. Germline CDR1 and CDR2: LNHNV and YYDKDF (reference sequence). The CDR3: CATSNQGQGAKEQYF. The CDR3 bases are TGTGCCACCAGCAACCAGGGACAGGGGGCGAAAGAGCAGTACTTC. Filled out from reference TRBV15 and TRBJ2-7, the complete variable domain reads DAMVIQNPRYQVTQFGKPVTLSCSQTLNHNVMYWYQQKSSQAPKLLFHYYDKDFNNEADTPDNFQSRRPNTSFCFLDIRSPGLGDTAMYLCATSNQGQGAKEQYFGPGTRLTVT.

This clonotype has only a few counts. The chain uses TRBV2 and TRBJ1-1; D is ambiguous. V was trimmed by 5 bases and J by 7 bases, leaving 14 bases between them. The CDR3 has 13 amino acids. Germline V lookup: CDR1 SNHLY, CDR2 FYNNEI. CDR3 sequence (DNA): TGTGCCAGCAGTTTATCCCTCGGGCGTGAAGCTTTCTTT. Encoded protein: CASSLSLGREAFF.

This clonotype was counted only a few times. The chain has TRBV30 and TRBJ2-7; D remains unclear. This CDR3 region has 16 residues. Trimming removed 2 bases from V and 2 bases from J, with 19 bases in between. In germline, CDR1 is GTSNPN, CDR2 SVGIG (reference sequence). The CDR3 reads CAWSPRLGPPAYEQYF. The CDR3 region has the DNA TGTGCCTGGAGTCCGCGCCTGGGCCCGCCGGCCTACGAGCAGTACTTC.

The chain combines TRBV15 with TRBJ2-5; D ambiguous. Germline V gives CDR1 LNHNV, CDR2 YYDKDF (reference sequence). The ends were cut back, 3 bases at V and 7 bases at J, with 6 bases in the middle. The CDR3 extends over 11 amino acids. CDR3 amino acids: CATSSGWTQYF. In DNA, the CDR3 is TGTGCCACCAGCAGTGGGTGGACCCAGTACTTC.

Here the CDR3 reads CASSMTGELFF. CDR3 nucleotide sequence: TGTGCCAGTAGTATGACCGGGGAGCTGTTTTTT. The gene calls are TRBV19 and TRBJ2-2; no definite D call. The germline CDR1 and CDR2 sequences are LNHDA and SQIVND (reference sequence). The CDR3 is 11 residues long. The V gene lost 3 bases and the J gene lost 5 bases, with 1 base spanning the gap.

This clonotype was counted only a few times. This chain joins TRBV20-1 and TRBJ2-5; D is undetermined. The CDR3 has 12 amino acids. Per the germline V gene, CDR1 is DFQATT and CDR2 is SNEGSKA (reference sequence). Trimming took off 0 bases at V and 4 bases at J, with 6 bases between the two ends. CDR3 DNA: TGCAGTGCTAGAGATATTGGAGAGACCCAGTACTTC. Translating it yields CSARDIGETQYF.

This clonotype was seen at least ten times. The V gene is TRBV12-3 or TRBV12-4, the J gene TRBJ1-2; maybe TRBD1 (5 bases). This CDR3 is built from 13 residues. The germline V and J ends were trimmed by 6 bases and 8 bases, with 16 bases remaining between them. The CDR3 DNA reads TGTGCCAGCAGCTTCGTTAGGGGTATGGGCTACACCTTC. This translates into CASSFVRGMGYTF.

Concerning this clonotype: A much larger clonotype is one base distant, so this may be a read error. V gene TRBV11-2 combines with J gene TRBJ1-2; 9 bases align to TRBD1. Germline V gene data show CDR1 as SGHAT and CDR2 as FQNNGV. The CDR3 spans 16 residues. The DNA for the CDR3 is TGTGCCAGCAGCTTCGGCCAGGGACAGGGAGGTTATGGCTGCACCTTC. This codes for CASSFGQGQGGYGCTF.

The genes are TRBV10-3 and TRBJ2-5, with D tentatively TRBD2 (5 bases). Germline values: CDR1 ENHRY, CDR2 SYGVKD. The CDR3 is 15 residues long. Between the trimmed V and J ends, which lost 10 bases and 3 bases, there was a span of 21 bases. The CDR3 loop is CASSLGRGTEETQYF. As DNA, the CDR3 is TGTGCCAGCAGCTTAGGCCGGGGAACCGAAGAGACCCAGTACTTC.

The chain carries TRBV2 and TRBJ2-3; D may correspond to TRBD1 or TRBD2 (5 bases each). Germline V gene data show CDR1 as SNHLY and CDR2 as FYNNEI. V lost 1 base and J 0 bases, leaving 11 bases between the germline ends. The CDR3 runs 16 residues. CDR3 nucleotide sequence: TGTGCCAGCAGTGAAGGAGTGGGGGTTAGCACAGATACGCAGTATTTT. Encoded protein: CASSEGVGVSTDTQYF.